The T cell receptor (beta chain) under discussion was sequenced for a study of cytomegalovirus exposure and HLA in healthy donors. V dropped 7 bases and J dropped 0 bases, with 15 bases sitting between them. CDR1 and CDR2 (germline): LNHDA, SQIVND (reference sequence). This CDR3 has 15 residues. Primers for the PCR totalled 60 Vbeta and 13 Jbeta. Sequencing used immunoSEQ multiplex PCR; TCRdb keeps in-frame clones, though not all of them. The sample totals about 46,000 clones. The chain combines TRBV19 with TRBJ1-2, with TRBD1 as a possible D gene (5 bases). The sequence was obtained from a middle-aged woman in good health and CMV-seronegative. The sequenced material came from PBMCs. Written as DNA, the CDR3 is TGTGCCAGTACCTCCCGGGCAGGGCCTAACTATGGCTACACCTTC. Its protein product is CASTSRAGPNYGYTF.